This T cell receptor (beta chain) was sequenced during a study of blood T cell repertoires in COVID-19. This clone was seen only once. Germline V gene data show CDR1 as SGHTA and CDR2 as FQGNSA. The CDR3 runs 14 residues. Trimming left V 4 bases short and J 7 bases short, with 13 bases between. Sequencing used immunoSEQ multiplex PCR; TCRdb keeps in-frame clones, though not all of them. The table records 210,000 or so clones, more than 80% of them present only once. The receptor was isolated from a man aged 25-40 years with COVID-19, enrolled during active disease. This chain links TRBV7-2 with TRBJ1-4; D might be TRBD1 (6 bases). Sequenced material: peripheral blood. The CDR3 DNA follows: TGTGCCAGCAGCTCGACAGGAGTTAGTGAAAAACTGTTTTTT. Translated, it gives CASSSTGVSEKLFF.